This TCR beta chain appears in the sequencing data of a study of cytomegalovirus exposure and HLA in healthy donors. Primers for the PCR totalled 60 Vbeta and 13 Jbeta. This table comes from immunoSEQ multiplex PCR, and its TCRdb copy is limited to in-frame clones, with some not included. The sample comprises approximately 90,000 clones, less than 8% of which are singletons, and 2% to 2.5% rests with the top ten. These donors, healthy bone marrow donors, were studied. This CDR3 region has 15 residues. V gave up 7 bases and J gave up 6 bases; unmatched junction bases: 11. Germline V CDR1 and CDR2: MDHEN, SYDVKM. General study points: Reportedly, a later analysis found an Asian-associated ancestry cluster had fewer N-insertions than the approximately 600-donor mean.

To note about this clone: The antigen is unknown.

The V call is TRBV28, the J call TRBJ2-2; 7 bases are a match to TRBD1. The clonotype originates from a middle-aged man in good health and CMV-seronegative. The specimen sequenced was PBMCs. The CDR3 region is CASTIPDRSPGELFF. CDR3 nucleotides: TGTGCCAGCACCATCCCGGACAGGTCTCCCGGGGAGCTGTTTTTT. Looking up the rest from reference TRBV28 and TRBJ2-2 gives the full variable domain: DVKVTQSSRYLVKRTGEKVFLECVQDMDHENMFWYRQDPGLGLRLIYFSYDVKMKEKGDIPEGYSVSREKKERFSLILESASTNQTSMYLCASTIPDRSPGELFFGEGSRLTVL.